This entry lists 5 T cell receptor beta chains sequenced from one sample in a study of Graves' ophthalmopathy and Graves' hyperthyroidism. The authors amplified TCR beta CDR3 regions, and they did so from RNA transcripts for repertoire sequencing. A first-round RT-PCR used HTBI primers, followed by a second-round multiplex PCR. TCRdb fed the multiplex PCR reads into MiXCR, producing one record per CDR3 protein. The sample yields more than 1,000,000 distinct CDR3 sequences, around a third seen once. Sequencing was carried out using peripheral blood or thyroid tissue (not recorded which). The origin of the receptors is an adult man with Graves' hyperthyroidism.

This clonotype appeared once. This sequence joins TRBV5-1 and TRBJ2-5; D possibly corresponds to TRBD1 (5 bases). Trimming removed 6 bases at V and 0 bases at J, with 15 bases between. The germline gives CDR1 SGHRS, CDR2 YFSETQ. The CDR3 is 15 residues long. CDR3 residues: CASTLIPRDQETQYF. The CDR3 DNA reads as TGCGCCAGCACCCTGATTCCCAGGGACCAAGAGACCCAGTACTTC.

The chain couples TRBV7-8 to TRBJ1-5, with a weak D call TRBD1 (5 bases). There are 15 residues in the CDR3. Germline V CDR1 and CDR2: SGHVS, FQNEAQ. Trimming stripped 5 bases from V and 5 bases from J, with 16 bases between. CDR3 loop: CASSAGGGYDQPQHF. Written as DNA, the CDR3 is TGTGCCAGCAGCGCCGGGGGTGGATATGATCAGCCCCAGCATTTT.

There are a few counts of this clonotype. This sequence joins TRBV20-1 and TRBJ2-5, with 7 nucleotides matching TRBD2. The V gene end was trimmed by 5 bases and the J gene end by 5 bases; junction bases not matched to a gene: 11. This CDR3 comprises 14 residues. Germline values: CDR1 DFQATT, CDR2 SNEGSKA (reference sequence). This CDR3 is CSAGRGAGKETQYF. CDR3 nucleotides: TGCAGTGCTGGTAGGGGAGCGGGGAAGGAGACCCAGTACTTC.

The table lists this clonotype with many counts. The rearrangement uses TRBV10-3 and TRBJ2-7; TRBD1 matches at 7 bases. In germline, CDR1 is ENHRY, CDR2 SYGVKD. The junction had 8 bases not matched to a gene; V was cut back by 2 bases and J by 7 bases. This CDR3 has 14 amino acids. CDR3 in DNA: TGTGCCATCAGTGAGGACAGGGAGATGATAGAGCAGTACTTC. This gives the protein CAISEDREMIEQYF.

This clonotype was recorded at least ten times. The J gene is TRBJ2-7, the V gene TRBV7-2, with D possibly TRBD2 on 6 matching bases. V was clipped by 1 base and J by 4 bases, with 11 bases between them. Per the germline V gene, CDR1 is SGHTA and CDR2 is FQGNSA. CDR3 size: 14 residues. This CDR3 is CASSLGWGTYEQYF. CDR3 nucleotide sequence: TGTGCCAGCAGCTTAGGGTGGGGGACTTACGAGCAGTACTTC.